This TCR beta chain was recorded in a study of molecular identifiers for immune sequencing clone quantification. CDR1 is MNHEY and CDR2 is SMNVEV in the germline V gene (reference sequence). The V gene end was trimmed by 2 bases and the J gene end by 8 bases; junction bases not matched to a gene: 5. The CDR3 is 14 residues long. Previously described methods and listed TCR primers produced bulk TCR libraries. TCRdb analysed the PCR reads with MiXCR anew, one entry per CDR3 protein. Found here are about 640,000 distinct CDR3 sequences, about 20% of them singletons; the top ten hold 0.85%. The TCR comes from a human donor in good health. Some libraries in this study had Jurkat cell RNA spiked in. The chain employs TRBV27 and TRBJ1-4; 7 bases are shared with TRBD1. What was sequenced was naive CD8+ T cells from blood, with Jurkat cell RNA spiked in. Subset denoted: FACS-sorted CD8+CD4-CCR7+CD45RA+ naive T cells. The CDR3 spells CASSLRGLDEKLFF. In DNA form, the CDR3 reads TGTGCCAGCAGTTTAAGGGGGCTGGACGAAAAACTGTTTTTT.